This T cell receptor beta chain comes out of a study of blood T cell repertoires in COVID-19. On the study more broadly: Acute and convalescent COVID-19 specimens originated in the United States, Italy and Spain. The analysed material was cDNA or gDNA that came from T cells, B-cell-depleted T cells, or PBMCs.

Data came from immunoSEQ multiplex PCR; TCRdb stores just in-frame clones and leaves some out. This sample has 90,000 or so clones, with around 87% found just once. This clone was counted a single time. The CDR3 sequence is 15 residues long. The germline V gene has CDR1 SGHNT and CDR2 YYREEE (reference sequence). V dropped 4 bases and J dropped 3 bases, with 16 bases sitting between them. Sequenced input: peripheral blood. The chain carries TRBV5-4 and TRBJ1-1; tentative D call: TRBD1 (5 bases). The clonotype originates from a woman older than 75 with active or convalescent COVID-19. CDR3 bases: TGTGCCAGCAGCCCTTTTACCCAGGGATACACTGAAGCTTTCTTT. This codes for CASSPFTQGYTEAFF.